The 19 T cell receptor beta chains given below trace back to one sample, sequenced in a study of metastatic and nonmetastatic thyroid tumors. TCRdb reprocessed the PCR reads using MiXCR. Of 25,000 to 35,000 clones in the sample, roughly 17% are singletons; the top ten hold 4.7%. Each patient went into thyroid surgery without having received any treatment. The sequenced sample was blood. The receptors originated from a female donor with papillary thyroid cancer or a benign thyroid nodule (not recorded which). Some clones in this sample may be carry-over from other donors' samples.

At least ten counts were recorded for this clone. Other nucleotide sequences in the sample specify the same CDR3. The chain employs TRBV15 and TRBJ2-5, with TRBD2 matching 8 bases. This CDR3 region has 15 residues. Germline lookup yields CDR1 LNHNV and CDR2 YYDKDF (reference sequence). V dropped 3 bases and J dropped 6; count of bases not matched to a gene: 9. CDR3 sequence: CATSRGRGGRQTQYF. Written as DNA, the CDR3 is TGTGCCACCAGCAGGGGTCGGGGGGGCCGGCAGACCCAGTACTTC.

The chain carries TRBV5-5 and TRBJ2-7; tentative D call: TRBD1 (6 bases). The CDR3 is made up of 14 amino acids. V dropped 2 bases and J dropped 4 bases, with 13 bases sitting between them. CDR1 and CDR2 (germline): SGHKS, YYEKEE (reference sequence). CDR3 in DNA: TGTGCCAGCAGCTTCCCAGGGGCGTGTTACGAGCAGTACTTC. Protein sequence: CASSFPGACYEQYF.

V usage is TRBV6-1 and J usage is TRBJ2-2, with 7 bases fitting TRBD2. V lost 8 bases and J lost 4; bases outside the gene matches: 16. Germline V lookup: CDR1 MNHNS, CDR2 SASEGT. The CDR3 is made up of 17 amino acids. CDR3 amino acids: CASYQGRQGGSTGELFF. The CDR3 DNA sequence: TGTGCCAGCTACCAAGGGAGGCAGGGAGGGTCCACCGGGGAGCTGTTTTTT.

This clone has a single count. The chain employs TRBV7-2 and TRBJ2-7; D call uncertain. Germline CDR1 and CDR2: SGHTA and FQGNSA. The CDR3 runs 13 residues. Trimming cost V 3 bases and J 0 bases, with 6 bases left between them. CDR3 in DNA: TGTGCCAGCAGCTTTGGCGCCTCCTACGAGCAGTACTTC. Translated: CASSFGASYEQYF.

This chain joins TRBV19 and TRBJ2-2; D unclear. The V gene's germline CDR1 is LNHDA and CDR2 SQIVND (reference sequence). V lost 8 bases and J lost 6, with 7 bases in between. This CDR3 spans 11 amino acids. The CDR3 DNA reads TGTGCCAGTTCCCGCGCCGGGGAGCTGTTTTTT. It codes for CASSRAGELFF.

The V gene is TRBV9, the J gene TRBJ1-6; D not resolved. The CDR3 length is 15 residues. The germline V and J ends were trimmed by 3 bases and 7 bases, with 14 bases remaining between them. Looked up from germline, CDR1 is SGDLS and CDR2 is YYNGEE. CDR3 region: CASSASPGTNSPLHF. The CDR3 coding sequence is TGTGCCAGCAGCGCTAGTCCGGGCACCAATTCACCCCTCCACTTT.

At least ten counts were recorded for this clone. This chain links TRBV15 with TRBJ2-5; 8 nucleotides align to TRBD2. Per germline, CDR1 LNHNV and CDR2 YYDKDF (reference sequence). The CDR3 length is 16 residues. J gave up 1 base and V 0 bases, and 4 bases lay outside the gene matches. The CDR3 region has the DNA TGTGCCACCAGCAGAGATTCGGCGGGGGGCCAAGAGACCCAGTACTTC. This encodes CATSRDSAGGQETQYF.

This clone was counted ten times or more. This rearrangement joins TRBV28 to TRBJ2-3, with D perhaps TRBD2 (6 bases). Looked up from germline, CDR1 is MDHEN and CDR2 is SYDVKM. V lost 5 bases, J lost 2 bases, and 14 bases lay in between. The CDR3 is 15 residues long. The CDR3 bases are TGTGCCAGCAGTCCCCCGACTAGGCACACAGATACGCAGTATTTT. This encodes CASSPPTRHTDTQYF.

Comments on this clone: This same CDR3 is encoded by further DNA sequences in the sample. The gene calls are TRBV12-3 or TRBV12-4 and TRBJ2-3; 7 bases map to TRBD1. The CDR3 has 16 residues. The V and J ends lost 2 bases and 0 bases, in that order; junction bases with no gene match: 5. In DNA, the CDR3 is TGTGCCAGCAGTTTACAGGGGGAAATTAGCACAGATACGCAGTATTTT. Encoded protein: CASSLQGEISTDTQYF.

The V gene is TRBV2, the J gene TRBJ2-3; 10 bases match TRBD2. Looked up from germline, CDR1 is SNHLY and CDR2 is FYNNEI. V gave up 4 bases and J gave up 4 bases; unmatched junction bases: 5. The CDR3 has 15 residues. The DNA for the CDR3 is TGTGCCAGCAGTGGGGGACTAGCGTTCGCAGATACGCAGTATTTT. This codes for CASSGGLAFADTQYF.

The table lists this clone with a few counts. In nucleotides, the CDR3 is TGTGCCAGCAGCCCGACGGGGGGGATGAGAGAGCAGTACTTC. Residues: CASSPTGGMREQYF. V usage is TRBV6-1 and J usage is TRBJ2-7, with 8 bases lining up with TRBD2. CDR3 size: 14 residues. Germline assignment: CDR1 MNHNS and CDR2 SASEGT. V lost 6 bases and J lost 7; bases outside the gene matches: 11.

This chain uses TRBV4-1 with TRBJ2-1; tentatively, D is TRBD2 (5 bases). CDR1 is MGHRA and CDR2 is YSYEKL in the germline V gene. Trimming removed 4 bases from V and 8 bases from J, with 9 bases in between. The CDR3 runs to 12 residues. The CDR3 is CASSPLGDEQFF. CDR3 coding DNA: TGCGCCAGCAGCCCACTAGGCGATGAGCAGTTCTTC.

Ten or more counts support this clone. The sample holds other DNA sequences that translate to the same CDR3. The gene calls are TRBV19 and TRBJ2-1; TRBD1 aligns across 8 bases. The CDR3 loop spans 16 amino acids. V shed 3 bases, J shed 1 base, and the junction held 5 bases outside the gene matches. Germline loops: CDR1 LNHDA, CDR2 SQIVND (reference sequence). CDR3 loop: CASSIQGAGSYNEQFF. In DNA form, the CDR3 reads TGTGCCAGTAGTATTCAGGGGGCGGGTTCCTACAATGAGCAGTTCTTC.

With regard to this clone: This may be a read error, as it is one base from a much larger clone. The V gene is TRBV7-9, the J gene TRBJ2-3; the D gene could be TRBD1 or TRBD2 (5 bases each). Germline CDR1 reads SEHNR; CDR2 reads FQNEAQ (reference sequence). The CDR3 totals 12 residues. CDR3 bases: TGTGCCAGTCGACAGACTACAGATAAGCAGTATTTT. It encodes CASRQTTDKQYF.

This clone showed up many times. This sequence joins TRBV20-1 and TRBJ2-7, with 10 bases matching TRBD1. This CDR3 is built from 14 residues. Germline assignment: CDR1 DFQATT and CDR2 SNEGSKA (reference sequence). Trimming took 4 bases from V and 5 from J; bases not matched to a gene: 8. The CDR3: CSAIEGQGFHEQYF. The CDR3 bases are TGCAGTGCTATAGAGGGACAGGGGTTCCACGAGCAGTACTTC.

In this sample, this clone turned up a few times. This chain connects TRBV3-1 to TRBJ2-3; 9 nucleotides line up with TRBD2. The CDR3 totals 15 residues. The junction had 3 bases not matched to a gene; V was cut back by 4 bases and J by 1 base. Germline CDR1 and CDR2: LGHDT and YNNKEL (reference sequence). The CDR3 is CASSLSGGGTDTQYF. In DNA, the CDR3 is TGTGCCAGCAGCCTTAGCGGGGGTGGCACAGATACGCAGTATTTT.

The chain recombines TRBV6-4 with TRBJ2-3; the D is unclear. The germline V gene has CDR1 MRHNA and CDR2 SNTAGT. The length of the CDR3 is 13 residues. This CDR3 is CGCSEESTDTQYF. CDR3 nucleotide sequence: TGTGGGTGCAGTGAGGAGAGCACAGATACGCAGTATTTT.

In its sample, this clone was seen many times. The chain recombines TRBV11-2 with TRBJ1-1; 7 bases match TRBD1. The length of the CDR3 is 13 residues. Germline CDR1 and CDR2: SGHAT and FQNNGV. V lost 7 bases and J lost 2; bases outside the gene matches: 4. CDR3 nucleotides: TGTGCCAGCAACAGGGGACCCAACACTGAAGCTTTCTTT. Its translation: CASNRGPNTEAFF.

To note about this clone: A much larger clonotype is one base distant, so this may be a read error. The CDR3 spells CASIPSPAGRETQYF. Here the CDR3 DNA reads TGTGCCAGCATCCCAAGTCCCGCCGGTCGGGAGACCCAGTACTTC. The chain has TRBV3-1 and TRBJ2-5; D remains unclear. Trimming cost V 7 bases and J 5 bases, with 20 bases left between them. The CDR3 runs 15 residues. Germline assignment: CDR1 LGHDT and CDR2 YNNKEL (reference sequence).